This TCR beta chain was obtained from a study of blood T cell repertoires in COVID-19 (dated by TCRdb to about 2020). Study-wide context: Collaborator samples came from the United States, Italy and Spain and covered acute and convalescent phases of COVID-19. The material from the prospective study consisted of cDNA or gDNA derived from T cells, B-cell-depleted T cells, or PBMCs. Subjects who had been exposed to COVID-19, were actively infected with it, or had recovered from it provided the deeply sampled blood TCRbeta repertoires that made up the dataset. A freely available public database, intended as a resource for researchers studying the immune response to SARS-CoV-2, is where the repertoires were released. Samples were obtained from the ongoing ImmuneRACE study (first 160 participants) and from over 1,000 subjects provided by 6 global collaborators. A de-identified subject ID, COVID-19 status, age in years and sex were almost always included in the sample metadata. Where available, HLA class I and class II types were taken from metadata supplied by the sample provider and were not determined by assay-based typing. General study outcomes and caveats: Clinical and demographic metadata were provided uncurated, with the amount varying by source and participant.

Each collaborating institution followed its own protocols to collect whole blood in K2EDTA tubes. Collaborator samples were shipped for TCRbeta analysis as frozen whole blood, isolated PBMCs, or DNA extracted from either sample type. The immunoSEQ Assay, a bias-controlled multiplex PCR, was used to amplify TCRbeta CDR3 regions from genomic DNA. The original pipeline was this. Within the assay, amplification of reference gene primers was used to estimate how many nucleated cells each sample contained. To quantify the absolute abundance of each unique TCRbeta CDR3 rearrangement, sequence reads were collapsed and filtered. For each sample, productive Simpson clonality was calculated as the square root of Simpson's diversity index across productive rearrangements. TCRdb re-hosts the immuneACCESS table, in-frame sequences only. Its copies lack some clones; in the studies checked, an unresolved V gene accounts for under half of them, and the cause for the rest is not known. The V and J calls and the clone size are those of that table, but D and trimming were determined from the DNA. The sample contains 260,000 or so clones, about four fifths of them found a single time. About 4.4% of the sample is taken by the ten largest.

CDR1 is given as LGHNA and CDR2 as YNFKEQ, both from the germline V gene. The germline ends are 12 bases apart after V is trimmed by 5 bases and J by 2 bases. The CDR3 runs 14 residues from the cysteine to the phenylalanine. The only DNA kept is the CDR3, 42 bases in frame from the first base. This clone was detected a few times. The antigen it recognizes is unknown. No much larger clonotype is one base removed from it; base qualities were not supplied. This receptor was obtained from a woman aged 70 to 79 with acute or convalescent COVID-19. This sequence uses TRBV4-2 and TRBJ1-1; the D region possibly corresponds to TRBD1 (5 bases align). Sequencing was done on a sample of peripheral blood. The DNA sequence is given as TGTGCCAGCAGCAAGCGGGGGGGTAACACTGAAGCTTTCTTT. It encodes CASSKRGGNTEAFF.